A single sample gave rise to the 26 T cell receptor beta chains below, sequenced in a study of shared clonotypes between healthy human individuals. The data were produced by immunoSEQ multiplex PCR, yet TCRdb's version contains in-frame clones alone and is incomplete. This table holds 1,400,000 or so clones, approximately 98.5% found once. Sequenced sample: naive CD4+ T cells sorted from blood. The subset denotes: CD45RA+ positively selected. Source of these receptors: a man aged 30 to 45 in good health.

This clone was counted once. This chain connects TRBV19 to TRBJ2-7; 7 bases agree with TRBD2. The CDR3 sequence is 13 residues long. Germline loops: CDR1 LNHDA, CDR2 SQIVND (reference sequence). For the CDR3, the DNA is TGTGTCCCCGGAGGGGAGGGTTCCTACGAGCAGTACTTC. This encodes CVPGGEGSYEQYF.

This clone was detected once. The V and J genes are TRBV5-5 and TRBJ2-5, with TRBD1 as a possible D gene (6 bases). V was pared by 3 bases and J by 3 bases, with 18 bases between. The germline V gene encodes CDR1 SGHKS and CDR2 YYEKEE (reference sequence). The CDR3 covers 16 residues. The CDR3 reads CASSSQITGPKETQYF. The CDR3, as DNA: TGTGCCAGCAGCTCCCAAATTACAGGGCCCAAAGAGACCCAGTACTTC.

The genes are TRBV5-6 and TRBJ2-7; 8 positions agree with TRBD2. V was pared by 1 base and J by 2 bases, with 14 bases of the junction left unmatched. This CDR3 spans 18 amino acids. CDR1 and CDR2 (germline): SGHDT, YYEEEE. CDR3 nucleotides: TGTGCCAGCAGCTTGTATGGGCCGAGCGGGAGAACGGCCTACGAGCAGTACTTC. Protein product: CASSLYGPSGRTAYEQYF.

The chain combines TRBV11-3 with TRBJ2-1, with D perhaps being TRBD1 or TRBD2 (6 bases each). This CDR3 has 14 residues. Deletions cut 5 bases from V and 1 base from J, with 9 bases between. Germline values: CDR1 SGHNT, CDR2 YENEEA. The CDR3 here is CASSGGRSYNEQFF. The CDR3 DNA reads as TGTGCCAGCAGCGGGGGGCGGTCCTACAATGAGCAGTTCTTC.

This sequence joins TRBV13 and TRBJ1-1; D is ambiguous. The CDR3 is 13 residues long. V was clipped by 0 bases and J by 10 bases, with 12 bases between them. Germline V gene data show CDR1 as PRHDT and CDR2 as FYEKMQ (reference sequence). CDR3 coding DNA: TGTGCCAGCAGCTTAGGGCAAGGGCGGGGAGCTTTCTTT. It codes for CASSLGQGRGAFF.

The chain combines TRBV5-4 with TRBJ2-6; 8 nucleotides agree with TRBD1. Trimming removed 4 bases from V and 2 bases from J; junction bases left unmatched: 11. Germline V lookup: CDR1 SGHNT, CDR2 YYREEE (reference sequence). CDR3 length: 18 amino acids. CDR3 protein: CASSAIQGVVAGANVLTF. CDR3 DNA: TGTGCCAGCAGCGCGATACAGGGGGTAGTCGCTGGGGCCAACGTCCTGACTTTC.

Here the CDR3 reads CASSFGQSYEQYF. In DNA, the CDR3 is TGTGCCAGCAGCTTCGGACAGTCCTACGAGCAGTACTTC. The chain links TRBV7-2 to TRBJ2-7, with D perhaps TRBD1 (6 bases). V was pared by 3 bases and J by 1 base, with 7 bases between. Germline CDR1 and CDR2: SGHTA and FQGNSA. This CDR3 comprises 13 residues.

V and J are TRBV19 and TRBJ2-1; 14 bases are shared with TRBD2. Germline loops: CDR1 LNHDA, CDR2 SQIVND (reference sequence). CDR3 length: 14 amino acids. J gave up 9 bases and V 4 bases, and 2 bases lay outside the gene matches. CDR3 sequence reads: CASSRLAGGSEQFF. DNA of the CDR3: TGTGCCAGTAGTAGACTAGCGGGAGGGTCTGAGCAGTTCTTC.

The chain joins TRBV13 to TRBJ2-3; maybe TRBD2 (5 bases). There are 15 residues in the CDR3. Germline assignment: CDR1 PRHDT and CDR2 FYEKMQ (reference sequence). The V gene lost 0 bases and the J gene lost 0 bases, with 7 bases spanning the gap. CDR3 residues: CASSLGSGSTDTQYF. CDR3 coding DNA: TGTGCCAGCAGCTTAGGGAGCGGAAGCACAGATACGCAGTATTTT.

A note on this clone: Within the sample, other DNA sequences also encode this same CDR3. This chain links TRBV6-5 with TRBJ2-3; no reliable D call. Trimming stripped 5 bases from V and 0 bases from J, with 3 bases between. This CDR3 has 12 amino acids. Germline lookup yields CDR1 MNHEY and CDR2 SVGAGI. CDR3 loop: CASSHSTDTQYF. In DNA, the CDR3 is TGTGCCAGCAGTCACAGCACAGATACGCAGTATTTT.

The chain carries TRBV9 and TRBJ2-3; TRBD2 aligns across 11 bases. Trimming took 3 bases from V and 6 from J; bases not matched to a gene: 9. Germline V gives CDR1 SGDLS, CDR2 YYNGEE. This CDR3 spans 16 amino acids. The CDR3 bases are TGTGCCAGCAGCGCCCAAACTAGCGGGAGTTTGGATACGCAGTATTTT. Its protein product is CASSAQTSGSLDTQYF.

The chain joins TRBV11-2 to TRBJ2-7; TRBD1 matches at 7 bases. The CDR3 extends over 15 amino acids. The V segment lost 3 bases and the J segment 3 bases; nucleotides outside the gene matches: 8. Germline V gene data show CDR1 as SGHAT and CDR2 as FQNNGV. The CDR3 is CASSLTGQDFYEQYF. Here the CDR3 DNA reads TGTGCCAGCAGCTTGACAGGGCAGGATTTCTACGAGCAGTACTTC.

The chain couples TRBV28 to TRBJ1-5, with TRBD1 as a possible D gene (6 bases). The V gene's germline CDR1 is MDHEN and CDR2 SYDVKM. CDR3 length: 16 residues. The CDR3 DNA reads TGTGCGAGCGGACTTGGGGGCTTGAGCAGCAATCAGCCCCAGCATTTT. Residues: CASGLGGLSSNQPQHF.

The CDR3 DNA reads as TGCGCCAGCAGCTTGGCCGGTCGGGGACAGGGTAACTACGAGCAGTACTTC. Translated, it gives CASSLAGRGQGNYEQYF. V usage is TRBV5-1 and J usage is TRBJ2-7; 9 bases are a match to TRBD1. The germline gives CDR1 SGHRS, CDR2 YFSETQ. V shed 0 bases, J shed 3 bases, and the junction held 10 bases outside the gene matches. The CDR3 consists of 17 residues.

The CDR3 region has the DNA TGTGCCAGTAGTATAGTTCTCTTAGACAGATTCTCCTACAATGAGCAGTTCTTC. Translated, it gives CASSIVLLDRFSYNEQFF. This chain joins TRBV19 and TRBJ2-1, with D possibly matching TRBD1 (5 bases). CDR3 length: 18 amino acids. Germline CDR1 is LNHDA and CDR2 is SQIVND (reference sequence). Trimming shortened V by 1 base and J by 0 bases, and 16 bases separated the two germline ends.

The J gene is TRBJ1-4, the V gene TRBV28; 7 bases map to TRBD1. V shed 4 bases, J shed 4 bases, and the junction held 3 bases outside the gene matches. This CDR3 is built from 14 residues. CDR1 MDHEN and CDR2 SYDVKM come from the germline V gene. CDR3 residues: CASSSTGFNEKLFF. CDR3 DNA sequence: TGTGCCAGCAGTTCGACAGGGTTTAATGAAAAACTGTTTTTT.

The rearrangement uses TRBV7-6 and TRBJ2-1, with D perhaps TRBD2 (5 bases). Germline V CDR1 and CDR2: SGHVS, FNYEAQ. The CDR3 is 14 residues long. With 1 base removed from V and 7 bases from J, the gap between germline ends came to 11 bases. In DNA form, the CDR3 reads TGTGCCAGCAGCTTAGAGGCGACTAATAATGAGCAGTTCTTC. Its protein is CASSLEATNNEQFF.

The chain carries TRBV5-1 and TRBJ2-3; TRBD2 agrees at 8 bases. The V gene end was trimmed by 4 bases and the J gene end by 8 bases; junction bases not matched to a gene: 27. The CDR3 spans 20 residues. Germline CDR1 and CDR2: SGHRS and YFSETQ. The CDR3, as DNA: TGCGCCAGCAGCCGTTTGGCCCCCTCCTCTAGCGGGCCAAGGGAGGGTACGCAGTATTTT. Translating it yields CASSRLAPSSSGPREGTQYF.

This rearrangement joins TRBV10-3 to TRBJ2-3; 9 positions match TRBD2. The CDR3 sequence is 17 residues long. Looked up from germline, CDR1 is ENHRY and CDR2 is SYGVKD. Trimming took 6 bases from V and 0 from J; bases not matched to a gene: 10. The CDR3 loop reads CAISFVSGSGSTDTQYF. The CDR3 DNA reads TGTGCCATCAGCTTTGTTAGCGGGAGCGGCAGCACAGATACGCAGTATTTT.

The chain uses TRBV5-1 and TRBJ1-4; 7 bases map to TRBD1. The germline V gene has CDR1 SGHRS and CDR2 YFSETQ. With 4 bases clipped from V and 0 bases from J, the junction kept 6 bases outside the gene matches. This CDR3 has 16 amino acids. Here the CDR3 reads CASSRDSPATNEKLFF. In DNA, the CDR3 is TGCGCCAGCAGCCGGGACAGCCCCGCAACTAATGAAAAACTGTTTTTT.

The chain is built from TRBV19 and TRBJ2-3; 7 positions match TRBD1. CDR1 and CDR2 (germline): LNHDA, SQIVND (reference sequence). V gave up 10 bases and J gave up 3 bases; unmatched junction bases: 16. CDR3 length: 16 amino acids. The CDR3 region has the DNA TGTGCCACCCGGCTCCGGGACAGCTCGTTTACAGATACGCAGTATTTT. As protein: CATRLRDSSFTDTQYF.

Notes on this clone: The identical CDR3 is also encoded by other nucleotide sequences in the sample. The chain uses TRBV27 and TRBJ1-5; 7 bases match TRBD1. CDR3 length: 14 residues. In germline, CDR1 is MNHEY, CDR2 SMNVEV (reference sequence). Trimming at V came to 5 bases and at J to 1 base, leaving 2 bases not matched to a gene. CDR3 nucleotides: TGTGCCAGCAGTCTCAGGGGGAGCAATCAGCCCCAGCATTTT. Translated, it gives CASSLRGSNQPQHF.

A remark on this clone: This sample includes further DNA sequences coding for the same CDR3. This chain joins TRBV5-1 and TRBJ2-5; 8 nucleotides align to TRBD1. Germline values: CDR1 SGHRS, CDR2 YFSETQ. J lost 1 base, V lost 5 bases, and 4 bases had no gene match. The CDR3 is made up of 14 amino acids. This chain's CDR3 is CASSQGTGQETQYF. The CDR3 nucleotides are TGCGCCAGCAGTCAGGGGACAGGCCAAGAGACCCAGTACTTC.

The chain has TRBV7-3 and TRBJ2-1; TRBD2 agrees at 7 bases. Germline CDR1 and CDR2: SGHTA and FQGTGA. V shed 4 bases, J shed 9 bases, and the junction held 6 bases outside the gene matches. The CDR3 covers 13 residues. In nucleotides, the CDR3 is TGTGCCAGCAGCTCCCGGACTAGAAGTGAGCAGTTCTTC. It yields the protein CASSSRTRSEQFF.

V gene TRBV28 combines with J gene TRBJ2-2; 9 bases line up with TRBD2. Per the germline V gene, CDR1 is MDHEN and CDR2 is SYDVKM. The CDR3 covers 14 residues. The V and J ends lost 9 bases and 6 bases, in that order; junction bases with no gene match: 8. The CDR3 region has the DNA TGTGCCAGTATAGCGGGAGTAATGGCCGGGGAGCTGTTTTTT. It codes for CASIAGVMAGELFF.

This clone was seen a single time. Within the sample, other DNA sequences also encode this same CDR3. The genes are TRBV15 and TRBJ1-5, with D uncertain. This CDR3 is 13 amino acids long. Germline V gives CDR1 LNHNV, CDR2 YYDKDF (reference sequence). Trimming left V 0 bases short and J 5 bases short, with 5 bases between. The DNA for the CDR3 is TGTGCCACCAGCAGAGACGGAGATCAGCCCCAGCATTTT. It specifies CATSRDGDQPQHF. Supplemented by reference TRBV15 and TRBJ1-5, the full variable domain reads DAMVIQNPRYQVTQFGKPVTLSCSQTLNHNVMYWYQQKSSQAPKLLFHYYDKDFNNEADTPDNFQSRRPNTSFCFLDIRSPGLGDTAMYLCATSRDGDQPQHFGDGTRLSIL.